This entry concerns a single T cell receptor (beta chain). Its antigen is still unknown. This sequence may be a read error, since a much larger clone differs from it by one base. Via MiXCR, TCRdb re-called the multiplex PCR reads, giving one row per CDR3 protein. The repertoire holds 140,000 to 150,000 distinct CDR3 sequences, with 30% to 35% as singletons. These data come from a study of breast tumors, draining lymph nodes, adjacent tissues. Study-level points and caveats: Findings are consistent with lymph node origin and intratumoral expansion of most tumor T cells. Data only fit, rather than demonstrated, lymph node origin of most tumor T cells. Tumor repertoires ranked between lymph nodes and nontumor tissue in diversity, with V and J gene preferences.

The lymph nodes were axillary draining lymph nodes from breast cancer patients. The sequenced material came from axillary lymph node tissue. This clonotype originated in a female donor with breast cancer. Some clones in this sample may be carry-over from other donors' samples.

This chain's CDR3 is CASSPPAGTNYGHTF. The CDR3 nucleotides are TGTGCCAGCTCACCACCGGCAGGGACTAACTATGGCCACACCTTC. This chain links TRBV18 with TRBJ1-2; D may be TRBD1 (5 bases). Per germline, CDR1 KGHSH and CDR2 LQKENI. The CDR3 extends over 15 amino acids.